This entry is about one T cell receptor beta chain. The sample originates from a study of blood T cell repertoires in COVID-19. The wider study: Collection of acute and convalescent COVID-19 samples took place in the United States, Italy and Spain.

CDR1 LGHDT and CDR2 YNNKEL come from the germline V gene (reference sequence). The CDR3 consists of 14 residues. Trimming removed 2 bases at V and 3 bases at J, with 5 bases between. Per the original methods: Nucleated cell counts were estimated from reference gene primer amplification. Some clones are missing from TCRdb's copy, which holds only in-frame ones; the method was immunoSEQ multiplex PCR. V and J calls and clone size are those listed in that table; D and trimming were worked out from the DNA. The table includes about 130,000 clones, 70% to 80% detected once. The sequence was obtained from a man aged 40-55 years with active or convalescent COVID-19. The specimen was peripheral blood. The V call is TRBV3-1 (or the pseudogene TRBV3-2), the J call TRBJ1-6; D gene uncertain. The CDR3 spells CASSQYSYNSPLHF. The CDR3, as DNA: TGTGCCAGCAGCCAATACAGCTATAATTCACCCCTCCACTTT.